This TCR beta chain was retrieved from a study of blood T cell repertoires in COVID-19. The V segment lost 4 bases and the J segment 4 bases; nucleotides outside the gene matches: 4. CDR1 and CDR2 (germline): SGDLS, YYNGEE. CDR3 length: 15 amino acids. Repertoires were generated with immunoSEQ multiplex PCR, while TCRdb's copy carries only in-frame clones and drops some. Here the sample spans nearly 350,000 clones, roughly nine tenths being singletons. The sequencing input was PBMCs or T cells enriched from blood (not recorded which). V is TRBV9 and J is TRBJ2-2, with TRBD1 matching over 10 bases. This clonotype was sampled from a woman aged 25 to 45 who had recovered from COVID-19. The CDR3 nucleotides read TGTGCCAGCAGCAACCGACAGGGGGCCACCGGGGAGCTGTTTTTT. Translation: CASSNRQGATGELFF.